The 28 T cell receptor beta chains given below trace back to one sample, sequenced in a study of blood T cell repertoires in COVID-19. The table came from immunoSEQ multiplex PCR; TCRdb's copy has only in-frame clones and leaves some out. The sample holds around 87,000 clones, approximately 77% seen once. Sample: peripheral blood. These receptors all stem from a woman at least 80 years old with acute or convalescent COVID-19.

The chain couples TRBV3-1 (or the pseudogene TRBV3-2) to TRBJ2-6; no definite D call. This CDR3 comprises 14 residues. The germline V and J ends were trimmed by 3 bases and 0 bases, with 3 bases remaining between them. Germline CDR1 and CDR2: LGHDT and YNNKEL (reference sequence). In nucleotides, the CDR3 is TGTGCCAGCAGCCAGTACTCTGGGGCCAACGTCCTGACTTTC. Amino acid sequence: CASSQYSGANVLTF.

The chain combines TRBV5-4 with TRBJ1-4; 8 bases line up with TRBD1. The germline CDR1 and CDR2 sequences are SGHNT and YYREEE (reference sequence). The CDR3 extends over 14 amino acids. V trimming: 0 bases; J trimming: 8 bases; junction bases outside the gene matches: 3. The DNA of the CDR3 is TGTGCCAGCAGCTTGGCAGGGGGCTTAGAAAAACTGTTTTTT. Amino acid sequence: CASSLAGGLEKLFF.

The chain has TRBV11-1 and TRBJ1-5; D unclear. Trimming took off 3 bases at V and 6 bases at J, with 9 bases between the two ends. The CDR3 covers 13 residues. Germline-derived CDR1 and CDR2 are SGHAT and FQDESV (reference sequence). The CDR3 reads CASSLGGFQPQHF. The CDR3 DNA follows: TGTGCCAGCAGCTTGGGAGGGTTTCAGCCCCAGCATTTT.

The CDR3 reads CASSLGQGSSGNTIYF. For the CDR3, the DNA is TGTGCCAGCAGCTTAGGACAGGGAAGCTCTGGAAACACCATATATTTT. The V gene is TRBV7-6, the J gene TRBJ1-3, with 7 positions matching TRBD1. Trimming at V came to 1 base and at J to 0 bases, leaving 3 bases not matched to a gene. Germline-derived CDR1 and CDR2 are SGHVS and FNYEAQ. CDR3 size: 16 residues.

The rearrangement uses TRBV11-2 and TRBJ1-1; possible D gene TRBD1, 6 bases. This CDR3 is built from 13 residues. Germline V gene sequence: CDR1 SGHAT, CDR2 FQNNGV. Trimming took off 5 bases at V and 8 bases at J, with 15 bases between the two ends. In nucleotides, the CDR3 is TGTGCCAGCAGCCGGCGGGGGGCAGGGGAAGCTTTCTTT. It yields the protein CASSRRGAGEAFF.

This clone has more than one count but fewer than ten. V and J are TRBV7-2 and TRBJ1-5; 7 positions agree with TRBD1. This CDR3 is built from 15 residues. Germline loops: CDR1 SGHTA, CDR2 FQGNSA. V gave up 1 base and J gave up 6 bases; unmatched junction bases: 6. The CDR3 coding sequence is TGTGCCAGCAGCTTAGTCAGCCAGGGGGGTCAGCCCCAGCATTTT. The encoded protein is CASSLVSQGGQPQHF.

This clone has only one observation. In nucleotides, the CDR3 is TGTGCCAGCAGTAGGGGGGGCTACGAGCAGTACTTC. Translation: CASSRGGYEQYF. This sequence joins TRBV6-2 or TRBV6-3 and TRBJ2-7; D possibly corresponds to TRBD2 (7 bases). The germline V gene encodes CDR1 MNHEY and CDR2 SVGEGT. The germline V and J ends were trimmed by 5 bases and 3 bases, with 8 bases remaining between them. The CDR3 is 12 amino acids.

The chain joins TRBV28 to TRBJ1-2; D unclear. CDR3 length: 12 amino acids. Germline-derived CDR1 and CDR2 are MDHEN and SYDVKM. The V end was cut by 3 bases, the J end by 5 bases, with 7 bases between. As DNA, the CDR3 is TGTGCCAGCAGTTTCCTGGCATATGGCTACACCTTC. Translating gives CASSFLAYGYTF.

V is TRBV11-3 and J is TRBJ2-6; D may be TRBD2 (5 bases). The germline V and J ends were trimmed by 6 bases and 2 bases, with 17 bases remaining between them. CDR3 length: 17 residues. Germline CDR1 and CDR2: SGHNT and YENEEA. CDR3 loop: CASSLKADVPGANVLTF. CDR3 in DNA: TGTGCCAGCAGTTTAAAAGCGGACGTTCCTGGGGCCAACGTCCTGACTTTC. The variable domain in full, completed from reference TRBV11-3 and TRBJ2-6, reads EAGVVQSPRYKIIEKKQPVAFWCNPISGHNTLYWYLQNLGQGPELLIRYENEEAVDDSQLPKDRFSAERLKGVDSTLKIQPAELGDSAVYLCASSLKADVPGANVLTFGAGSRLTVL.

There are a few counts of this clone. The chain uses TRBV27 and TRBJ2-1; 8 nucleotides agree with TRBD2. Germline assignment: CDR1 MNHEY and CDR2 SMNVEV (reference sequence). The CDR3 consists of 14 residues. V shed 5 bases, J shed 13 bases, and the junction held 13 bases outside the gene matches. The CDR3 reads CASSPVGSGMGQFF. The CDR3 region has the DNA TGTGCCAGCAGTCCGGTGGGTAGCGGGATGGGACAGTTCTTC.

V and J are TRBV9 and TRBJ2-5, with D perhaps matching TRBD2 (5 bases). Trimming cost V 3 bases and J 4 bases, with 10 bases left between them. There are 13 residues in the CDR3. Germline V CDR1 and CDR2: SGDLS, YYNGEE. For the CDR3, the DNA is TGTGCCAGCAGCGCCTGGACTGGAGAGACCCAGTACTTC. Its translation is CASSAWTGETQYF.

The J gene is TRBJ2-1, the V gene TRBV6-6; TRBD1 is a possible D gene (7 bases). Trimming stripped 0 bases from V and 4 bases from J, with 10 bases between. The CDR3 consists of 15 residues. Germline CDR1 and CDR2: MNHNY and SVGAGI (reference sequence). The CDR3 region is CASSYSAGGYNEQFF. As DNA, the CDR3 is TGTGCCAGCAGTTACTCGGCAGGGGGGTACAATGAGCAGTTCTTC.

The CDR3 nucleotides read TGCAGTGCTAGAGACCAAGGGGAGCTGTTTTTT. It encodes CSARDQGELFF. The V and J genes are TRBV20-1 and TRBJ2-2; D remains ambiguous. This CDR3 spans 11 amino acids. V dropped 0 bases and J dropped 8 bases, with 4 bases sitting between them. Looked up from germline, CDR1 is DFQATT and CDR2 is SNEGSKA (reference sequence).

V usage is TRBV7-9 and J usage is TRBJ2-3; the D gene is possibly TRBD1 (5 bases). This CDR3 contains 14 residues. Germline loops: CDR1 SEHNR, CDR2 FQNEAQ (reference sequence). The ends were cut back, 5 bases at V and 1 base at J, with 10 bases in the middle. CDR3 DNA sequence: TGTGCCAGCAGCCGCAGGGTCGGCACAGATACGCAGTATTTT. This codes for CASSRRVGTDTQYF.

The V gene is TRBV6-2 or TRBV6-3, the J gene TRBJ2-7; D unclear. Germline-derived CDR1 and CDR2 are MNHEY and SVGEGT. The CDR3 spans 15 residues. Trimming cost V 4 bases and J 0 bases, with 13 bases left between them. The CDR3 reads CASSSTGSVSYEQYF. In DNA, the CDR3 is TGTGCCAGCAGTTCCACCGGGTCGGTCTCCTACGAGCAGTACTTC.

This clone was recorded once. The J gene is TRBJ2-5, the V gene TRBV9; the D gene is possibly TRBD1 (5 bases). V was shortened by 8 bases and J by 5 bases, with 19 bases between the two germline ends. The CDR3 has 14 amino acids. Germline V gene sequence: CDR1 SGDLS, CDR2 YYNGEE. CDR3 loop: CARRLQEEEETQYF. As DNA, the CDR3 is TGTGCCAGGAGGCTACAGGAAGAAGAGGAGACCCAGTACTTC.

The V call is TRBV7-2, the J call TRBJ2-7; the D gene is possibly TRBD2 (7 bases). This CDR3 has 15 amino acids. The germline CDR1 and CDR2 sequences are SGHTA and FQGNSA. V dropped 3 bases and J dropped 7 bases, with 19 bases sitting between them. The chain's CDR3 is CASSFWGGGVREQYF. CDR3 in DNA: TGTGCCAGCAGCTTTTGGGGGGGCGGTGTGAGGGAGCAGTACTTC.

J is TRBJ2-5 and V is TRBV4-2; no clear D gene. The CDR3 runs 15 residues. The V and J ends lost 0 bases and 2 bases respectively, with 10 bases between them. The germline V gene encodes CDR1 LGHNA and CDR2 YNFKEQ. CDR3 in amino acids: CASSQEASMQETQYF. CDR3 nucleotides: TGTGCCAGCAGCCAAGAAGCCTCCATGCAAGAGACCCAGTACTTC.

The chain joins TRBV28 to TRBJ2-5, with a possible D match to TRBD2 (7 bases). V shed 4 bases and J shed 2 bases, with 14 bases lying between them. CDR3 size: 15 residues. Per germline, CDR1 MDHEN and CDR2 SYDVKM. DNA of the CDR3: TGTGCCAGCAGTTCCTTAGGGGGGGGGCAAGAGACCCAGTACTTC. Its translation is CASSSLGGGQETQYF.

V and J are TRBV13 and TRBJ2-7, with TRBD2 matching 8 bases. The germline gives CDR1 PRHDT, CDR2 FYEKMQ (reference sequence). Trimming removed 6 bases from V and 4 bases from J; junction bases left unmatched: 14. The CDR3 is 16 residues long. CDR3 DNA: TGTGCCAGCAGTTCCGCCCTAAGCGGGAGTACTTACGAGCAGTACTTC. It translates to CASSSALSGSTYEQYF.

V usage is TRBV10-1 and J usage is TRBJ1-4; 9 bases fit TRBD1. V was pared by 3 bases and J by 7 bases, with 21 bases of the junction left unmatched. Germline lookup yields CDR1 WNHNN and CDR2 SYGVQD (reference sequence). The CDR3 runs 20 residues. The CDR3 sequence is CASSEGQGRPLSCLCEKLFF. The CDR3 nucleotides are TGCGCCAGCAGTGAAGGACAGGGGCGTCCTCTTTCATGCCTGTGTGAAAAACTGTTTTTT.

J is TRBJ1-1 and V is TRBV18, with D maybe TRBD1 (5 bases). Looked up from germline, CDR1 is KGHSH and CDR2 is LQKENI. This CDR3 spans 15 amino acids. V was pared by 3 bases and J by 4 bases, with 15 bases between. The CDR3 spells CASSPRRLGGTEAFF. The DNA of the CDR3 is TGTGCCAGCTCACCGAGGAGGCTGGGGGGCACTGAAGCTTTCTTT.

The CDR3 region is CASSPFRGDYGYTF. For the CDR3, the DNA is TGTGCCAGCAGCCCCTTTAGGGGTGACTATGGCTACACCTTC. V is TRBV7-9 and J is TRBJ1-2; D possibly corresponds to TRBD1 (5 bases). The CDR3 spans 14 residues. Germline CDR1 SEHNR, CDR2 FQNEAQ (reference sequence). Trimming shortened V by 5 bases and J by 3 bases, and 13 bases separated the two germline ends.

CDR3 in amino acids: CATSRAGFNYGYTF. Here the CDR3 DNA reads TGTGCCACCAGCAGAGCGGGGTTCAACTATGGCTACACCTTC. V is TRBV15 and J is TRBJ1-2; D gene unclear. Germline CDR1 reads LNHNV; CDR2 reads YYDKDF (reference sequence). CDR3 size: 14 residues. The V and J ends lost 1 base and 2 bases respectively, with 8 bases between them.

The rearrangement links TRBV9 to TRBJ1-4; perhaps TRBD1 as D (5 bases). This CDR3 has 13 residues. Germline V gene lookup returns CDR1 SGDLS and CDR2 YYNGEE. The V end lost 0 bases, the J end lost 11 bases, and 11 bases lay between the germline ends. The CDR3 reads CASSVEGSGKLFF. CDR3 bases: TGTGCCAGCAGCGTAGAGGGGTCCGGTAAACTGTTTTTT. The whole variable domain, remainder taken from reference TRBV9 and TRBJ1-4, is DSGVTQTPKHLITATGQRVTLRCSPRSGDLSVYWYQQSLDQGLQFLIQYYNGEERAKGNILERFSAQQFPDLHSELNLSSLELGDSALYFCASSVEGSGKLFFGSGTQLSVL.

With respect to this clone: The junction does not match germline at one end; this may be a read error. The chain uses TRBV7-8 and TRBJ1-3, with D possibly being TRBD1 (5 bases). CDR1 is SGHVS, CDR2 FQNEAQ, per germline. This CDR3 is built from 16 residues. CDR3 DNA sequence: TGTGCCAGCAGCTCTCATCCGGGACTGAGTGGAAGCACCATATATTTT. Translating gives CASSSHPGLSGSTIYF.

The genes are TRBV3-1 (or the pseudogene TRBV3-2) and TRBJ2-3, with D hard to call. V lost 6 bases to trimming and J lost 3 bases, with 7 bases between them. The CDR3 runs 12 residues. Germline assignment: CDR1 LGHDT and CDR2 YNNKEL (reference sequence). The CDR3 loop reads CASSLLTDTQYF. The CDR3 nucleotides read TGTGCCAGCAGTCTTTTGACAGATACGCAGTATTTT.

This clone was seen only a few times. V is TRBV6-5 and J is TRBJ1-2, with 7 bases matching TRBD1. Germline V lookup: CDR1 MNHEY, CDR2 SVGAGI. The junction had 4 bases not matched to a gene; V was cut back by 7 bases and J by 2 bases. This CDR3 comprises 13 residues. The CDR3 region is CASIGDSNYGYTF. The CDR3 DNA reads TGTGCCAGCATAGGGGACAGCAACTATGGCTACACCTTC.